This T cell receptor (beta chain) is drawn from a study of identifying expanded T cells in peripheral blood (dated by TCRdb to the late 2010s). Regarding the study in general: Four technical replicates, made by sequencing separate aliquots from the same pool of genomic DNA, were compared pairwise.

To note about this clone: Its target antigen remains unknown. Per-base quality was not reported, and no clone a single base away is much larger than it.

TCRbeta CDR3 regions were profiled with the immunoSEQ Assay using bias-controlled multiplex PCR amplification of genomic DNA. In the paper's pipeline: The absolute abundance of each unique TCRbeta CDR3 region was quantified after sequences were collapsed and filtered. Differential abundance was tested with two models: a binomial (Fisher-equivalent) model and a beta-binomial model that adds time-dependent variance fitted from healthy donors. Clones with fewer than 5 combined templates were removed, and differential abundance was called for clones with a Benjamini-Hochberg FDR below 0.01. Using the form v = (b*log(k)+a)^2, the beta-binomial variance was modeled as a function of the total template count across the two samples. TCRdb mirrors the immuneACCESS table, restricted to in-frame sequences. Some clones are absent from its copies; in checked studies, under half trace to an unresolved V gene, and the reason for the others is unknown. Clonal size and the V and J genes are those of that table, whereas D and trimming came from the DNA. This sample gives some 80,000 clones in total; around 90% of them show up just once. Roughly 7% of the sample goes to the ten largest clones.

Broad study findings and their caveats: Across all healthy-donor time intervals, the beta-binomial model significantly lowered both the number of clones called differentially abundant and the false-positive rate. For all healthy donors, the variance in clone template counts between roughly 2-week samples rose significantly as total template count increased. Around 1.2 differentially abundant clones were flagged by the binomial model between technical replicates, whereas about 16 and 19 were flagged over about two weeks and four weeks, respectively. It was expected by the authors that biological variance in healthy repertoires might increase further over much longer intervals, such as months to years.

During the collection period, no infections or other immune events were recorded for the healthy donors. To calibrate time-dependent variance in a beta-binomial model of T-cell clone differential abundance, blood repertoires from healthy donors were used as a training cohort. There were roughly 10 healthy donors in the training cohort, of whom 3 were female and 7 were male. The donors were between roughly 25 and 64 years old, with an average age of about 47 years. Whole blood from each healthy donor was obtained from a commercial supplier and was collected at three time points about two weeks apart. For immunosequencing, genomic DNA was extracted from whole blood that had not been sorted. The germline V gene provides CDR1 MNHEY and CDR2 SVGAGI. Trimming at the junction amounts to 6 bases on V and 4 bases on J, and the germline ends lie 14 bases apart. Including cysteine and phenylalanine, the CDR3 has 14 amino acids. The only DNA kept is the CDR3, 42 bases in frame from the first base.

The chain links TRBV6-5 with TRBJ2-3; the D gene could be TRBD1 or TRBD2, each one agreeing over 6 bases. Material: blood. This TCR derives from a person aged 18 to 75 in good health. The encoded CDR3 is CASRGGGPADTQYF. The DNA sequence reads TGTGCCAGCAGGGGTGGGGGGCCAGCAGATACGCAGTATTTT.